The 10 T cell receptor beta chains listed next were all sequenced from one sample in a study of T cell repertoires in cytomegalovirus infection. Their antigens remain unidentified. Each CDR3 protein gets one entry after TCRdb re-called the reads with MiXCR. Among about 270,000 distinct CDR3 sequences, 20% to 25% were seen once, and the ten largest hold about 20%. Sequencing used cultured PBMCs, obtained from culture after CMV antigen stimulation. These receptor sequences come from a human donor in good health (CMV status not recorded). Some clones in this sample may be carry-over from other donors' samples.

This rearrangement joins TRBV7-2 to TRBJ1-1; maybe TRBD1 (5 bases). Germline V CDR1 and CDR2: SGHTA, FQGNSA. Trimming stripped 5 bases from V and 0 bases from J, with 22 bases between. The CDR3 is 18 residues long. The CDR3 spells CASSPLYFDRGMNTEAFF. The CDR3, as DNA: TGTGCCAGCAGCCCTCTTTACTTTGACAGAGGGATGAACACTGAAGCTTTCTTT.

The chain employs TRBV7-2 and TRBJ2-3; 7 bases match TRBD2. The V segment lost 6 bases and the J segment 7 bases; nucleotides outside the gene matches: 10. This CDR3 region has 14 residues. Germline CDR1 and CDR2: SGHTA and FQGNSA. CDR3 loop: CASSPPGLTNTQYF. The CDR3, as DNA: TGTGCCAGCAGTCCTCCGGGACTAACAAATACGCAGTATTTT.

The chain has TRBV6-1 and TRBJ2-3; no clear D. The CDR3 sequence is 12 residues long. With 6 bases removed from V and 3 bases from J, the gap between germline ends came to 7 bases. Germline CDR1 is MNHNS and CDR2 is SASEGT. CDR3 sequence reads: CASSMGTDTQYF. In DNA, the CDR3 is TGTGCCAGCAGCATGGGGACAGATACGCAGTATTTT.

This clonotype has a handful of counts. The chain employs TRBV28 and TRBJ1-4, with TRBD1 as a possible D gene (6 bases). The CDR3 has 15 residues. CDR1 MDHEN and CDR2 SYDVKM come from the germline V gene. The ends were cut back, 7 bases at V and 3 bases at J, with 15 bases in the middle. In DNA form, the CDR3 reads TGTGCCAGCAAGTTTACGGGGGCGGCTAATGAAAAACTGTTTTTT. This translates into CASKFTGAANEKLFF.

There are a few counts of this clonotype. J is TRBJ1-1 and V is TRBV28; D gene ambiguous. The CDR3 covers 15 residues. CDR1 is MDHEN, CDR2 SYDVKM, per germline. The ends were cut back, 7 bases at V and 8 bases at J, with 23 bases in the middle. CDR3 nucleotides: TGTGCCAGCACCCCTTTAGAGGCAGCGGCAGACGAAGCTTTCTTT. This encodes CASTPLEAAADEAFF.

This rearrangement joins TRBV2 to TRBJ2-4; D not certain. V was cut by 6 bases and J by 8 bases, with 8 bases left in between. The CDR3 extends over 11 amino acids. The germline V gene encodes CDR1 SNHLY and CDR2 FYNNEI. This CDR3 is CASRILDIQYF. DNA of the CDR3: TGTGCCAGCAGGATCCTTGACATTCAGTACTTC.

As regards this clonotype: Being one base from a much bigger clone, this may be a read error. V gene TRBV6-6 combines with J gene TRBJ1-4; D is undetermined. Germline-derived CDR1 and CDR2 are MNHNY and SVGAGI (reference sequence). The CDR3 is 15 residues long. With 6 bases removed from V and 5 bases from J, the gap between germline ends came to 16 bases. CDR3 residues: CASRSNGLVNEKLFF. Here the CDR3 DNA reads TGTGCCAGCAGAAGCAACGGCTTAGTAAATGAAAAACTGTTTTTT.

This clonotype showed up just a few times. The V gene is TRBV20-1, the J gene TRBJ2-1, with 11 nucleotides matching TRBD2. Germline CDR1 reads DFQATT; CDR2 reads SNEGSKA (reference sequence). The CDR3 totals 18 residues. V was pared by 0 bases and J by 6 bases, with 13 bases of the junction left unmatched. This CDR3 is CSARDTLTLAGGLNEQFF. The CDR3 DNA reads TGCAGTGCTAGAGATACCCTAACCCTAGCGGGAGGTCTCAATGAGCAGTTCTTC.

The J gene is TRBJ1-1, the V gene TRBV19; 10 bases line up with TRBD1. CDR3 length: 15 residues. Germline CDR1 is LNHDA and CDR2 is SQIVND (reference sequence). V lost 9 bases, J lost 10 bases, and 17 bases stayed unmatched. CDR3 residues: CASNDRGRLGNLAFF. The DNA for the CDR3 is TGTGCCAGCAATGACAGGGGGCGATTGGGTAACTTAGCTTTCTTT.

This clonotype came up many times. CDR3 sequence: CASSLSRVKDEQYF. In nucleotides, the CDR3 is TGTGCCAGCAGCTTATCCAGGGTGAAGGACGAGCAGTACTTC. This chain links TRBV7-2 with TRBJ2-7; tentative D call: TRBD1 (5 bases). V gave up 2 bases and J gave up 5 bases, with 13 bases separating them. Germline assignment: CDR1 SGHTA and CDR2 FQGNSA. The CDR3 covers 14 residues.